This is a list of T cell receptor beta chains from one sample in a study of identical twins. TCRdb re-called the 5' RACE reads with MiXCR, one entry per CDR3 protein. This table holds just under 650,000 distinct CDR3 sequences, under 8.5% found once. This sample was also put to use in a study of yellow fever vaccine responses in identical twins.

The sequencing input was PBMCs. These receptors were taken from a woman between 18 and 29 years old in good health. The CDR3 runs from the conserved cysteine through the conserved F or W. A D gene is named only where the DNA matches it firmly. Size values are once, few and many counts, or a class for expanded clones, and some rows have none.

cdr3_nt: TGTGCCAGCAGTCCACAGGGTTATAGCAATCAGCCCCAGCATTTT
cdr3_aa: CASSPQGYSNQPQHF
j_call: TRBJ1-5
v_call: TRBV6-1
clone_size: many
d_call: -

cdr3_nt: TGTGCCAGCAGTTACTCGACTAGTCGGGATGAGCAGTTCTTC
cdr3_aa: CASSYSTSRDEQFF
j_call: TRBJ2-1
v_call: TRBV6-5
clone_size: many
d_call: -

cdr3_nt: TGCGCCAGCAGCCAAGCCCGACAGGGGAACACTGAAGCTTTCTTT
cdr3_aa: CASSQARQGNTEAFF
j_call: TRBJ1-1
v_call: TRBV4-1
clone_size: -
d_call: TRBD1

cdr3_nt: TGTGCCAGCAGCCCGCCGGGGGTTGTCTACAATGAGCAGTTCTTC
cdr3_aa: CASSPPGVVYNEQFF
j_call: TRBJ2-1
v_call: TRBV11-3
clone_size: many
d_call: -

cdr3_nt: TGTGCCAGCAGCCAAGCTGATTATGGCTACACCTTC
cdr3_aa: CASSQADYGYTF
j_call: TRBJ1-2
v_call: TRBV3-1
clone_size: few
d_call: -

cdr3_nt: TGCGCCAGCAGTGAGTCGTTAGGTTTGGGCACAGATACGCAGTATTTT
cdr3_aa: CASSESLGLGTDTQYF
j_call: TRBJ2-3
v_call: TRBV10-1
clone_size: many
d_call: -

cdr3_nt: TGCAGTGCAAGAGAGGGGGGCCCAACAGATACGCAGTATTTT
cdr3_aa: CSAREGGPTDTQYF
j_call: TRBJ2-3
v_call: TRBV20-1
clone_size: -
d_call: -

cdr3_nt: TGCAGTGCAAGGAGCGACTACTACAATGAGCAGTTCTTC
cdr3_aa: CSARSDYYNEQFF
j_call: TRBJ2-1
v_call: TRBV20-1
clone_size: few
d_call: -

cdr3_nt: TGTGCCAGCCACCGAGGGACTAGCGGAATCTACGAGCAGTACTTC
cdr3_aa: CASHRGTSGIYEQYF
j_call: TRBJ2-7
v_call: TRBV28
clone_size: -
d_call: TRBD2

cdr3_nt: TGTGCCAGCAGCCAAGGGACTGCCGAGCAGTTCTTC
cdr3_aa: CASSQGTAEQFF
j_call: TRBJ2-1
v_call: TRBV12-3/TRBV12-4
clone_size: -
d_call: -

cdr3_nt: TGTGCCAGCAGTGAATCGGACAGAATGAACGGCTACACCTTC
cdr3_aa: CASSESDRMNGYTF
j_call: TRBJ1-2
v_call: TRBV25-1
clone_size: -
d_call: -

cdr3_nt: TGTGCCAGCAGCCGGGACAGGGTGGGCACTGAAGCTTTCTTT
cdr3_aa: CASSRDRVGTEAFF
j_call: TRBJ1-1
v_call: TRBV11-2
clone_size: few
d_call: TRBD1

cdr3_nt: TGTGCCGACGGGGGCGACGCTATTAACACCGGGGAGCTGTTTTTT
cdr3_aa: CADGGDAINTGELFF
j_call: TRBJ2-2
v_call: TRBV11-2
clone_size: few
d_call: -

cdr3_nt: TGCAGTGCAAGGGGCAGGGGCTCCTACGAGCAGTACTTC
cdr3_aa: CSARGRGSYEQYF
j_call: TRBJ2-7
v_call: TRBV20-1
clone_size: -
d_call: -

cdr3_nt: TGCGCCAGCAGCCACGACCACAGGGGGCTTGAGCAGTACTTC
cdr3_aa: CASSHDHRGLEQYF
j_call: TRBJ2-7
v_call: TRBV5-1
clone_size: few
d_call: TRBD1

cdr3_nt: TGTGCCAGCAGCCACAGGGGATTTACGTCTGATACGCAGTATTTT
cdr3_aa: CASSHRGFTSDTQYF
j_call: TRBJ2-3
v_call: TRBV7-8
clone_size: -
d_call: TRBD1

cdr3_nt: TGCAGCGTTGTCGGCGAGGGGACAGACAACTACAATGAGCAGTTCTTC
cdr3_aa: CSVVGEGTDNYNEQFF
j_call: TRBJ2-1
v_call: TRBV29-1
clone_size: few
d_call: TRBD1

cdr3_nt: TGTGCCACCAGTGATTTCATCCGGGCGGGAACAGATACGCAGTATTTT
cdr3_aa: CATSDFIRAGTDTQYF
j_call: TRBJ2-3
v_call: TRBV24-1
clone_size: few
d_call: -

cdr3_nt: TGCAGTGCTAGAGTTGCAGGGGTTGACGAGCAGTACTTC
cdr3_aa: CSARVAGVDEQYF
j_call: TRBJ2-7
v_call: TRBV20-1
clone_size: few
d_call: -

cdr3_nt: TGTGCCATCAGTGCTCAGCCACTCTCTGGAAACACCATATATTTT
cdr3_aa: CAISAQPLSGNTIYF
j_call: TRBJ1-3
v_call: TRBV10-3
clone_size: few
d_call: -

cdr3_nt: TGCAGTGCTAGGCCGCGGGGGGGCTGGAATGAGCAGTTCTTC
cdr3_aa: CSARPRGGWNEQFF
j_call: TRBJ2-1
v_call: TRBV20-1
clone_size: -
d_call: TRBD2

cdr3_nt: TGCGCCAGCAGCCAAGATCCGGGCCGGAGCTCCTACGAGCAGTACTTC
cdr3_aa: CASSQDPGRSSYEQYF
j_call: TRBJ2-7
v_call: TRBV4-1
clone_size: many
d_call: -

cdr3_nt: TGTGCCAGCAGCTCTGGGACAGCGTCCGATCAGCCCCAGCATTTT
cdr3_aa: CASSSGTASDQPQHF
j_call: TRBJ1-5
v_call: TRBV5-8
clone_size: many
d_call: TRBD1

cdr3_nt: TGTGCTAGTGGTCCCGCTAGCGGGAGGACCAATGAGCAGTTCTTC
cdr3_aa: CASGPASGRTNEQFF
j_call: TRBJ2-1
v_call: TRBV12-5
clone_size: few
d_call: TRBD2

cdr3_nt: TGTGCCAGCAGTTCTTACAGTAATTATGAAGCTTTCTTT
cdr3_aa: CASSSYSNYEAFF
j_call: TRBJ1-1
v_call: TRBV28
clone_size: -
d_call: -

cdr3_nt: TGCAGTGTCCCCAGGATGGAAACTGAAGCTTTCTTT
cdr3_aa: CSVPRMETEAFF
j_call: TRBJ1-1
v_call: TRBV20-1
clone_size: -
d_call: -

cdr3_nt: TGCGCCAGCAGCTTGGTGACTGACTACTACGAGCAGTACTTC
cdr3_aa: CASSLVTDYYEQYF
j_call: TRBJ2-7
v_call: TRBV5-1
clone_size: many
d_call: -

cdr3_nt: TGTGCCAGCAGCCAAGGACAGGGAGGGAATCAGCCCCAGCATTTT
cdr3_aa: CASSQGQGGNQPQHF
j_call: TRBJ1-5
v_call: TRBV3-1
clone_size: many
d_call: TRBD1

cdr3_nt: TGTGCCAGCAGCCAAACTACCGCCGGTACGCAGTATTTT
cdr3_aa: CASSQTTAGTQYF
j_call: TRBJ2-3
v_call: TRBV3-1
clone_size: many
d_call: -

cdr3_nt: TGTGCCAGCAGCCGTTTGACTAGCGGAGCACCTCGCGGGTCCTACAATGAGCAGTTCTTC
cdr3_aa: CASSRLTSGAPRGSYNEQFF
j_call: TRBJ2-1
v_call: TRBV11-2
clone_size: many
d_call: TRBD2

cdr3_nt: TGTGCCAGTAGTGGGGGGGGACTAGCGGGGGACAATGAGCAGTTTTTC
cdr3_aa: CASSGGGLAGDNEQFF
j_call: TRBJ2-1
v_call: TRBV19
clone_size: once
d_call: TRBD2

cdr3_nt: TGTGCCACCAGTGGTGTCCCCTTCACAGATACGCAGTATTTT
cdr3_aa: CATSGVPFTDTQYF
j_call: TRBJ2-3
v_call: TRBV24-1
clone_size: -
d_call: -

cdr3_nt: TGCGCCAGCAGCCTGGAAAGCGGGAGGAATGAGCAGTTCTTC
cdr3_aa: CASSLESGRNEQFF
j_call: TRBJ2-1
v_call: TRBV4-1
clone_size: many
d_call: TRBD2

cdr3_nt: TGTGCCAGCAGCTTAGCGGGGGACAGCCTCAATCAGCCCCAGCATTTT
cdr3_aa: CASSLAGDSLNQPQHF
j_call: TRBJ1-5
v_call: TRBV7-9
clone_size: few
d_call: TRBD1

cdr3_nt: TGCGCCAGCAGCTTGGTTCCCCAGAATGAAAAACTGTTTTTT
cdr3_aa: CASSLVPQNEKLFF
j_call: TRBJ1-4
v_call: TRBV5-1
clone_size: many
d_call: -

cdr3_nt: TGCGCCAGCAGCTACGGGGGACAGGGGAACGAGCAGTACTTC
cdr3_aa: CASSYGGQGNEQYF
j_call: TRBJ2-7
v_call: TRBV5-1
clone_size: few
d_call: TRBD1

cdr3_nt: TGTGCCAGCAGCCAAGGGAACTTCCGGGACGGTTGGTATTTT
cdr3_aa: CASSQGNFRDGWYF
j_call: TRBJ2-3
v_call: TRBV3-1
clone_size: -
d_call: -

cdr3_nt: TGTGCCAGCAGTCGAGCGGGGGGGAGAGATACGCAGTATTTT
cdr3_aa: CASSRAGGRDTQYF
j_call: TRBJ2-3
v_call: TRBV27
clone_size: -
d_call: TRBD2

cdr3_nt: TGCAGCGCGGGGACTAGCGGGACTCTCTACAATGAGCAGTTCTTC
cdr3_aa: CSAGTSGTLYNEQFF
j_call: TRBJ2-1
v_call: TRBV29-1
clone_size: few
d_call: TRBD2

cdr3_nt: TGCGCCAGCAGTGAGACGGTAGCGGGGGGCCATGAGCAGTTCTTC
cdr3_aa: CASSETVAGGHEQFF
j_call: TRBJ2-1
v_call: TRBV10-1
clone_size: many
d_call: TRBD2

cdr3_nt: TGCGCCAGCAGCTTAACCGACAGGGCGAGTGGCTACACCTTC
cdr3_aa: CASSLTDRASGYTF
j_call: TRBJ1-2
v_call: TRBV5-1
clone_size: few
d_call: TRBD1

cdr3_nt: TGTGCCAGCAGCGTAGCCGACGACGGATTTTCGGAGACCCAGTACTTC
cdr3_aa: CASSVADDGFSETQYF
j_call: TRBJ2-5
v_call: TRBV9
clone_size: few
d_call: -